This T cell receptor (beta chain) was observed in a study of brain T cells in children with intractable seizures. The CDR3 contains 15 residues. Germline trimming cut 0 bases from V and 6 bases from J; bases unmatched to any gene: 5. From germline, CDR1 is SGHNT and CDR2 YYREEE (reference sequence). Study findings and constraints: Pre- and post-surgery blood differed in depth, so pre-surgery absences may be undersampling.

Libraries were prepared by immunoSEQ multiplex PCR; TCRdb keeps only in-frame clonotypes and omits some of them. The sample comprises about 340,000 clones, 93% of which are singletons, and 5.7% rests with the top ten. A note on this clone: The target antigen is unknown.

The sample's time point: blood from clinic visit 5 months post-surgery; TSC patient then seizure free. Patients received at least one anti-epileptic drug before surgery. The sample in question was peripheral blood, obtained about 5 months after surgery. The receptor was derived from a boy under two years old with tuberous sclerosis and intractable seizures. V is TRBV5-4 and J is TRBJ2-3; TRBD2 aligns across 9 bases. As DNA, the CDR3 is TGTGCCAGCAGCTTGGATGGCGGGAGGGCGGATACGCAGTATTTT. This codes for CASSLDGGRADTQYF.